Shown below are 31 T cell receptor beta chains from a single sample sequenced in a study of blood T cell repertoires in COVID-19. Measured with immunoSEQ multiplex PCR; TCRdb has only the in-frame clones, and not every one. The sample records about 140,000 clones, around nine tenths being singletons. The sample comprised peripheral blood. All receptors come from a woman aged 40 to 49 with acute or convalescent COVID-19.

This chain links TRBV3-1 (or the pseudogene TRBV3-2) with TRBJ2-2, with 15 bases lining up with TRBD2. V was clipped by 4 bases and J by 3 bases; unmatched bases: 12. Germline CDR1 and CDR2: LGHDT and YNNKEL (reference sequence). This CDR3 spans 20 amino acids. The CDR3 DNA is TGTGCCAGCAGCCCACAAACGGGACTAGCGGGAGGTTGGGACACCGGGGAGCTGTTTTTT. Amino acid sequence: CASSPQTGLAGGWDTGELFF.

The gene calls are TRBV5-1 and TRBJ2-7; D may be TRBD2 (5 bases). CDR3 length: 12 residues. Germline CDR1 reads SGHRS; CDR2 reads YFSETQ. Trimming shortened V by 3 bases and J by 7 bases, and 11 bases separated the two germline ends. In DNA form, the CDR3 reads TGCGCCAGCAGCTGGGATCGGGGAGAGCAGTACTTC. Its protein product is CASSWDRGEQYF.

The CDR3 DNA follows: TGTGCCAGCAGCCGAAAGGGGCAGGGCGGCTACGAGCAGTACTTC. It encodes CASSRKGQGGYEQYF. The chain employs TRBV7-3 and TRBJ2-7; the D gene is possibly TRBD1 (5 bases). This CDR3 has 15 amino acids. V shed 5 bases and J shed 3 bases, with 17 bases lying between them. Germline-derived CDR1 and CDR2 are SGHTA and FQGTGA.

This clone was seen only once. The chain couples TRBV15 to TRBJ2-7, with 7 bases aligning to TRBD1. CDR3 length: 15 amino acids. Germline assignment: CDR1 LNHNV and CDR2 YYDKDF (reference sequence). V lost 1 base to trimming and J lost 3 bases; unmatched junction nucleotides: 6. CDR3 sequence reads: CATSRGTGVIYEQYF. CDR3 in DNA: TGTGCCACCAGCAGAGGTACAGGGGTAATCTACGAGCAGTACTTC.

At least ten counts were recorded for this clone. The chain uses TRBV20-1 and TRBJ1-4, with D uncertain. CDR1 DFQATT and CDR2 SNEGSKA come from the germline V gene (reference sequence). This CDR3 region has 11 residues. V was cut by 0 bases and J by 8 bases, with 4 bases left in between. CDR3 sequence: CSARDQEKLFF. Here the CDR3 DNA reads TGCAGTGCTAGAGATCAGGAAAAACTGTTTTTT.

V usage is TRBV29-1 and J usage is TRBJ2-1; 8 bases fit TRBD1. The CDR3 covers 12 residues. With 4 bases clipped from V and 7 bases from J, the junction kept 3 bases outside the gene matches. Germline V gene lookup returns CDR1 SQVTM and CDR2 ANQGSEA. The CDR3 DNA sequence: TGCAGCGTTGCACAGGGGGGTAATGAGCAGTTCTTC. Translation: CSVAQGGNEQFF.

This clone was seen once. This chain links TRBV2 with TRBJ1-2; 10 bases fit TRBD1. CDR1 and CDR2 (germline): SNHLY, FYNNEI. The CDR3 has 15 amino acids. V gave up 4 bases and J gave up 6 bases; unmatched junction bases: 8. CDR3 sequence reads: CASSGMGQGRNGYTF. In nucleotides, the CDR3 is TGTGCCAGCAGTGGGATGGGACAGGGGAGGAATGGCTACACCTTC.

The gene calls are TRBV12-3 or TRBV12-4 and TRBJ2-7; TRBD2 might be the D (7 bases). CDR3 length equals 13 residues. The V gene lost 6 bases and the J gene lost 6 bases, with 15 bases spanning the gap. The CDR3 DNA follows: TGTGCCAGCAGCCGGGGGGCTATTATCGAGCAGTACTTC. Translation gives CASSRGAIIEQYF.

The chain joins TRBV18 to TRBJ1-4; 8 bases agree with TRBD1. CDR3 size: 14 residues. From germline, CDR1 is KGHSH and CDR2 LQKENI. The ends lost 6 bases at V and 5 bases at J; junction bases unmatched: 5. CDR3 bases: TGTGCCAGCTCGGACAGGGCATCAAATGAAAAACTGTTTTTT. Translating gives CASSDRASNEKLFF.

This clone was counted between two and nine times. The V and J genes are TRBV30 and TRBJ1-1; 7 positions match TRBD1. CDR1 is GTSNPN and CDR2 is SVGIG in the germline V gene (reference sequence). Losses at the gene ends were 0 bases for V and 4 bases for J; bases not matched to a gene: 2. The CDR3 contains 13 residues. For the CDR3, the DNA is TGTGCCTGGAGTGTACAGGGGATCACTGAAGCTTTCTTT. Protein: CAWSVQGITEAFF. The whole variable domain, remainder taken from reference TRBV30 and TRBJ1-1, is SQTIHQWPATLVQPVGSPLSLECTVEGTSNPNLYWYRQAAGRGLQLLFYSVGIGQISSEVPQNLSASRPQDRQFILSSKKLLLSDSGFYLCAWSVQGITEAFFGQGTRLTVV.

The chain is built from TRBV6-6 and TRBJ2-1, with TRBD2 matching 9 bases. With V trimmed by 7 bases and J by 4 bases, 11 bases remained unmatched. The CDR3 contains 16 residues. The germline V gene encodes CDR1 MNHNY and CDR2 SVGAGI (reference sequence). CDR3 in DNA: TGTGCCAGCACCATAAGGGCGGGGGGGCTGTACAATGAGCAGTTCTTC. Its protein product is CASTIRAGGLYNEQFF.

This chain uses TRBV4-2 with TRBJ2-3; 7 bases line up with TRBD2. V lost 1 base, J lost 2 bases, and 6 bases stayed unmatched. Germline V CDR1 and CDR2: LGHNA, YNFKEQ. This CDR3 comprises 16 residues. The CDR3 loop reads CASSQVSSGFTDTQYF. CDR3 nucleotide sequence: TGTGCCAGCAGCCAAGTCTCTAGCGGATTCACAGATACGCAGTATTTT.

The chain recombines TRBV19 with TRBJ1-6; D possibly corresponds to TRBD1 (6 bases). The CDR3 sequence is 14 residues long. The V and J ends lost 7 bases and 6 bases respectively, with 13 bases between them. CDR1 is LNHDA, CDR2 SQIVND, per germline (reference sequence). CDR3: CASTFGRGNSPLHF. Written as DNA, the CDR3 is TGTGCCAGTACGTTCGGCAGGGGTAATTCACCCCTCCACTTT.

The V gene is TRBV7-9, the J gene TRBJ2-7, with D unresolved. The CDR3 has 12 residues. Trimming removed 7 bases from V and 5 bases from J, with 12 bases in between. In germline, CDR1 is SEHNR, CDR2 FQNEAQ (reference sequence). Here the CDR3 DNA reads TGTGCCAGCACCCCCCGGTTCGACGAGCAGTACTTC. Its translation is CASTPRFDEQYF.

V usage is TRBV10-3 and J usage is TRBJ2-2, with 13 bases that match TRBD2. Trimming took 6 bases from V and 4 from J; bases not matched to a gene: 11. From germline, CDR1 is ENHRY and CDR2 SYGVKD. The CDR3 has 18 residues. The DNA of the CDR3 is TGTGCCATCAGAATTGGACTAGCGGGAGCAGAAGGCACCGGGGAGCTGTTTTTT. It yields the protein CAIRIGLAGAEGTGELFF.

J is TRBJ1-3 and V is TRBV6-1; D gene uncertain. Germline V lookup: CDR1 MNHNS, CDR2 SASEGT. Trimming cost V 2 bases and J 0 bases, with 8 bases left between them. There are 15 residues in the CDR3. The chain's CDR3 is CASSESTDSGNTIYF. The CDR3 DNA reads as TGTGCCAGCAGTGAAAGTACAGACTCTGGAAACACCATATATTTT.

The chain combines TRBV9 with TRBJ1-1, with D maybe TRBD1 (5 bases). This CDR3 is 15 amino acids long. The ends were cut back, 4 bases at V and 5 bases at J, with 18 bases in the middle. Looked up from germline, CDR1 is SGDLS and CDR2 is YYNGEE. DNA of the CDR3: TGTGCCAGCAGCCCGGGGGGAGGGCCCGGGACTGAAGCTTTCTTT. This sequence encodes CASSPGGGPGTEAFF.

This chain connects TRBV25-1 to TRBJ1-1, with 9 bases matching TRBD1. The length of the CDR3 is 15 residues. J gave up 5 bases and V 2 bases, and 6 bases lay outside the gene matches. Germline V gene data show CDR1 as MGHDK and CDR2 as SYGVNS. The CDR3 sequence: CASSELWTGVTEAFF. DNA for the CDR3: TGTGCCAGCAGTGAACTATGGACAGGGGTGACTGAAGCTTTCTTT.

In its sample, this clone was seen a few times. The chain joins TRBV6-5 to TRBJ1-1; D possibly corresponds to TRBD1 (5 bases). V was trimmed by 2 bases and J by 4 bases, leaving 8 bases between them. This CDR3 has 13 amino acids. In germline, CDR1 is MNHEY, CDR2 SVGAGI. The CDR3 DNA is TGTGCCAGCAGTTACCAGGGTTTCACTGAAGCTTTCTTT. Protein product: CASSYQGFTEAFF.

The CDR3 protein is CAISESQKGSPLHF. The CDR3 DNA follows: TGTGCCATCAGTGAGTCCCAGAAGGGGTCACCCCTCCACTTT. The chain joins TRBV10-3 to TRBJ1-6; TRBD1 is a possible D gene (5 bases). The CDR3 runs to 14 residues. Germline-derived CDR1 and CDR2 are ENHRY and SYGVKD. The V end lost 0 bases, the J end lost 10 bases, and 10 bases lay between the germline ends.

The chain has TRBV13 and TRBJ2-7; 8 bases match TRBD2. Germline V gene lookup returns CDR1 PRHDT and CDR2 FYEKMQ (reference sequence). With V trimmed by 4 bases and J by 4 bases, 9 bases remained unmatched. The CDR3 length is 15 residues. CDR3 in DNA: TGTGCCAGCAGCTCTCCGTGGGGCGGGAGGTACGAGCAGTACTTC. Translation gives CASSSPWGGRYEQYF.

This chain connects TRBV20-1 to TRBJ2-7; D is possibly TRBD1 (5 bases). The CDR3 runs 11 residues. Germline V gene sequence: CDR1 DFQATT, CDR2 SNEGSKA (reference sequence). V lost 4 bases to trimming and J lost 5 bases, with 9 bases between them. CDR3 coding DNA: TGCAGTGCTACTGGGGCTGACGAGCAGTACTTC. Translated, it gives CSATGADEQYF.

The J gene is TRBJ1-2, the V gene TRBV6-5; TRBD1 matches 10 bases. With V trimmed by 5 bases and J by 8 bases, 11 bases remained unmatched. Germline V gene data show CDR1 as MNHEY and CDR2 as SVGAGI. The CDR3 has 15 amino acids. The CDR3 DNA reads as TGTGCCAGCAGTCAGGGACAGGGGAAAAGGGGGGGCTACACCTTC. Amino acid sequence: CASSQGQGKRGGYTF.

The chain recombines TRBV6-8 with TRBJ2-6; D not certain. The germline gives CDR1 MNHGY, CDR2 SAAAGT. Trimming left V 10 bases short and J 0 bases short, with 13 bases between. The CDR3 is made up of 15 amino acids. The CDR3 region has the DNA TGTGCCAAGAGACGGAGACTCTCTGGGGCCAACGTCCTGACTTTC. This encodes CAKRRRLSGANVLTF.

This clone appeared once. The V gene is TRBV4-3, the J gene TRBJ1-2; 8 nucleotides agree with TRBD1. J gave up 2 bases and V 0 bases, and 8 bases lay outside the gene matches. The CDR3 length is 17 residues. CDR1 LGHNA and CDR2 YSLEER come from the germline V gene. The CDR3 DNA sequence: TGCGCCAGCAGCCAAGAGGGGCAGGGGGCCATCAACTATGGCTACACCTTC. It is translated as CASSQEGQGAINYGYTF.

The chain employs TRBV6-5 and TRBJ1-6, with D possibly TRBD1 on 5 matching bases. The germline V gene has CDR1 MNHEY and CDR2 SVGAGI. The CDR3 is 15 residues long. Between the trimmed V and J ends, which lost 6 bases and 6 bases, there was a span of 15 bases. The CDR3 DNA follows: TGTGCCAGCAGGGACCCGGGACTGCTTAATTCACCCCTCCACTTT. It is translated as CASRDPGLLNSPLHF.

The chain uses TRBV9 and TRBJ2-5, with 12 nucleotides matching TRBD1. Germline CDR1 reads SGDLS; CDR2 reads YYNGEE. V gave up 3 bases and J gave up 5 bases; unmatched junction bases: 5. This CDR3 is built from 15 residues. CDR3 in DNA: TGTGCCAGCAGCGGGGGACAGGGGGCAGGGGAGACCCAGTACTTC. It encodes CASSGGQGAGETQYF.

The chain joins TRBV7-2 to TRBJ2-3; TRBD2 is a possible D gene (6 bases). The CDR3 is made up of 16 amino acids. Trimming took off 0 bases at V and 4 bases at J, with 14 bases between the two ends. Germline values: CDR1 SGHTA, CDR2 FQGNSA. The CDR3 DNA reads as TGTGCCAGCAGCTTAGCCTTCGGCGGAGGGTCAGATACGCAGTATTTT. Encoded protein: CASSLAFGGGSDTQYF. Using reference TRBV7-2 and TRBJ2-3 for the parts outside the CDR3, the full variable domain is GAGVSQSPSNKVTEKGKDVELRCDPISGHTALYWYRQSLGQGLEFLIYFQGNSAPDKSGLPSDRFSAERTGGSVSTLTIQRTQQEDSAVYLCASSLAFGGGSDTQYFGPGTRLTVL.

V and J are TRBV6-2 or TRBV6-3 and TRBJ1-2; 9 nucleotides line up with TRBD1. Germline loops: CDR1 MNHEY, CDR2 SVGEGT. CDR3 length equals 13 residues. Germline trimming cut 2 bases from V and 8 bases from J; bases unmatched to any gene: 3. CDR3 in DNA: TGTGCCAGCAGTTACGGGACAGGGACAGGCTACACCTTC. It is translated as CASSYGTGTGYTF.

A few counts support this clone. The J gene is TRBJ1-2, the V gene TRBV4-3; 10 bases are shared with TRBD1. V lost 4 bases to trimming and J lost 3 bases; unmatched junction nucleotides: 2. Per the germline V gene, CDR1 is LGHNA and CDR2 is YSLEER. The CDR3 totals 14 residues. The CDR3 DNA follows: TGCGCCAGCAGCCCCGGACAGGGGGACTATGGCTACACCTTC. Its translation is CASSPGQGDYGYTF.

This clone was observed a single time. The chain has TRBV6-1 and TRBJ1-3; 8 bases line up with TRBD1. V dropped 4 bases and J dropped 0; count of bases not matched to a gene: 5. The length of the CDR3 is 16 residues. In germline, CDR1 is MNHNS, CDR2 SASEGT. DNA for the CDR3: TGTGCCAGCAGTGGGACAGGGCCCATCTCTGGAAACACCATATATTTT. This translates into CASSGTGPISGNTIYF.